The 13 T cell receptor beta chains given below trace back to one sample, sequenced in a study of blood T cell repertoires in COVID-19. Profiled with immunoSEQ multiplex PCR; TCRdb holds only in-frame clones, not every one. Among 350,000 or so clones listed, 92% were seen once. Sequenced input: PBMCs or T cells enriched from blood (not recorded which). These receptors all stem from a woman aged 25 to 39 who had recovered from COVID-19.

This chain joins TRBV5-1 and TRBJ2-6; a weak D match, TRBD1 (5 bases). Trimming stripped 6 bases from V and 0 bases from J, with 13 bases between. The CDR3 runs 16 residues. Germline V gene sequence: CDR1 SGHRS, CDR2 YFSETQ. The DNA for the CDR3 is TGCGCCAGCACCGGCGACAGTAGCTCTGGGGCCAACGTCCTGACTTTC. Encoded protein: CASTGDSSSGANVLTF.

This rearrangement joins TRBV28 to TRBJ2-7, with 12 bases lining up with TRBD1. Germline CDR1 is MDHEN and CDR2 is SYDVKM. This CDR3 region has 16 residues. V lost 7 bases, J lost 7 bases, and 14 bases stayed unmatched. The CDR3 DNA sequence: TGTGCCAGCACCCCCCATCGGGACAGGGGGCTGTGGGAGCAGTACTTC. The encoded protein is CASTPHRDRGLWEQYF.

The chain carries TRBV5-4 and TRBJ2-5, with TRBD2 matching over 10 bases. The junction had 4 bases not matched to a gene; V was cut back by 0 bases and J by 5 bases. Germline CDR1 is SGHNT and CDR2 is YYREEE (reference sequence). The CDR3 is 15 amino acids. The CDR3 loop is CASSLGLAGEETQYF. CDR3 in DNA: TGTGCCAGCAGCTTGGGACTAGCGGGCGAGGAGACCCAGTACTTC.

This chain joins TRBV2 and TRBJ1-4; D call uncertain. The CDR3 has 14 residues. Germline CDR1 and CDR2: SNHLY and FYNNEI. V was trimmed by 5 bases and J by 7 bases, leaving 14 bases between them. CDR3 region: CASSMTGGGEKLFF. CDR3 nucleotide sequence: TGTGCCAGCAGTATGACGGGAGGAGGTGAAAAACTGTTTTTT.

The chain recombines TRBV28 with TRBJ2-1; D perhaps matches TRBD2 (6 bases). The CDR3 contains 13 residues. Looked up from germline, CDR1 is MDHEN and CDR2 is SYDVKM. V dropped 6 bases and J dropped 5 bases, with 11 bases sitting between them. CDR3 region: CASRELADNEQFF. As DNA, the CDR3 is TGTGCCAGCAGGGAACTAGCTGACAATGAGCAGTTCTTC.

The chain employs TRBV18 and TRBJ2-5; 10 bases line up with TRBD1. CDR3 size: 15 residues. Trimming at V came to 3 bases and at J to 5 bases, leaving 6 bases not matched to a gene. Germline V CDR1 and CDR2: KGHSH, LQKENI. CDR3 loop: CASSPGSGQGETQYF. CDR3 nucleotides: TGTGCCAGCTCACCTGGATCGGGACAGGGGGAGACCCAGTACTTC.

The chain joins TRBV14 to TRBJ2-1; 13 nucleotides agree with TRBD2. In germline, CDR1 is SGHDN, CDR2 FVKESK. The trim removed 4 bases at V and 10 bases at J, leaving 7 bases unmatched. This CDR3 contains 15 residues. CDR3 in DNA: TGTGCCAGCAGCCCAGGACTAGCGGGAGTAAGCGAGCAGTTCTTC. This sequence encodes CASSPGLAGVSEQFF.

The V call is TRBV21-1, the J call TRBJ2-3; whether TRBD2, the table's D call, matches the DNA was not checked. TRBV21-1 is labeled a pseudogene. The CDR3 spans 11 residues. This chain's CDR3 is CASSITDTQYF. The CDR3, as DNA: TGTGCCAGCAGCATAACAGATACGCAGTATTTT.

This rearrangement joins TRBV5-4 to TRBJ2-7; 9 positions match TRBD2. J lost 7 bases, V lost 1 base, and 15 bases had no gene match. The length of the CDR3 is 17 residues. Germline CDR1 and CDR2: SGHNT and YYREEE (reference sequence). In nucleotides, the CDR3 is TGTGCCAGCAGCTTGATAACTAGCGGGCTTCCGGGGAGGGAGCAGTACTTC. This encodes CASSLITSGLPGREQYF.

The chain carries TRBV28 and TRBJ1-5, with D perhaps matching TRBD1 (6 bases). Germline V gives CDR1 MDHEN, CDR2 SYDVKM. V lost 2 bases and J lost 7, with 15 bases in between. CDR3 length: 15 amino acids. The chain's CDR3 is CASSLPGGTRQPQHF. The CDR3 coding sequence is TGTGCCAGCAGTTTACCTGGGGGCACAAGGCAGCCCCAGCATTTT.

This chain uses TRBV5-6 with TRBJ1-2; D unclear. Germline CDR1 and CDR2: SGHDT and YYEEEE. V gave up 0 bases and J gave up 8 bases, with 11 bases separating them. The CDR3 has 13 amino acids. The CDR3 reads CASSLGGADGYTF. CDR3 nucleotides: TGTGCCAGCAGCTTGGGCGGTGCAGACGGCTACACCTTC.

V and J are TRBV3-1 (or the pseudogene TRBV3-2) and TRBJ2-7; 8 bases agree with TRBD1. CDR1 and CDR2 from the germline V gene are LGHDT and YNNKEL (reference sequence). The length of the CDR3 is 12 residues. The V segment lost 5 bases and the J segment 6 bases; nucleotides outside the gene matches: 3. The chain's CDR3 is CASSATGGEQYF. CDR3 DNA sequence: TGTGCCAGCAGCGCCACAGGGGGCGAGCAGTACTTC.

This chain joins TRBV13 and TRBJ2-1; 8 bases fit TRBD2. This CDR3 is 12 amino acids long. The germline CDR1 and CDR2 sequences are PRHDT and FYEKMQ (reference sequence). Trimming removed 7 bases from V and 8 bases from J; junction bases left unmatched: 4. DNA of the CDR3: TGTGCCAGCAAGGGACTAGTTCATGAGCAGTTCTTC. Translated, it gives CASKGLVHEQFF. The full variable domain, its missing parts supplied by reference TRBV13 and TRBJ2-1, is AAGVIQSPRHLIKEKRETATLKCYPIPRHDTVYWYQQGPGQDPQFLISFYEKMQSDKGSIPDRFSAQQFSDYHSELNMSSLELGDSALYFCASKGLVHEQFFGPGTRLTVL.